This T cell receptor beta chain was sequenced in a study of T cells in narcolepsy. Germline V gene sequence: CDR1 SGHRS, CDR2 YFSETQ. The CDR3 loop spans 16 amino acids. V lost 4 bases to trimming and J lost 0 bases, with 13 bases between them. This clone was detected once. Assay used: immunoSEQ multiplex PCR; TCRdb lists only in-frame clones, some missing. The table lists about 35,000 clones, roughly 80% of them singletons. The chain combines TRBV5-1 with TRBJ1-4; D may be TRBD1 (5 bases). The sequenced sample consisted of memory (CD45RA-) CD4+ T cells from blood. This TCR came from a human donor in good health. Here the CDR3 DNA reads TGCGCCAGCAGCCTGGGGGGGAGAACAACTAATGAAAAACTGTTTTTT. Translated, it gives CASSLGGRTTNEKLFF.